This T cell receptor (beta chain) stems from a study of T-cell reconstitution after alpha-beta-depleted transplantation in children. The length of the CDR3 is 14 residues. With 2 bases removed from V and 4 bases from J, the gap between germline ends came to 12 bases. Per the germline V gene, CDR1 is SQVTM and CDR2 is ANQGSEA. This clonotype has a count of ten or more. It was with unique molecular identifiers that the TCRbeta library was prepared. TCRdb itself ran the PCR reads through MiXCR, one entry per CDR3 protein. The sample includes roughly 170,000 distinct CDR3 sequences, approximately 6.6% of them seen just once.

The clonotype originates from a human donor who donated a stem cell graft to a child with Wiskott-Aldrich syndrome. The sequencing here drew on PBMCs from the stem cell graft donor, taken from the stem cell graft. The chain recombines TRBV29-1 with TRBJ2-1; D is possibly TRBD2 (5 bases). The CDR3 region has the DNA TGCAGCGTTGAACGACTGGGAGAGTACAATGAGCAGTTCTTC. Its protein is CSVERLGEYNEQFF.